This T cell receptor (beta chain) was profiled in a study of CD4 T cells in relation to SARS-CoV-2 and coronaviruses. Study-wide context: ViraFEST: approximately 10-day antigen culture of PBMCs, then TCR beta CDR3 sequencing.

Comments on this clone: Its antigen is unknown.

TCRdb's copy holds only in-frame clones and misses some; the assay was immunoSEQ multiplex PCR. In the table there are some 30,000 clones, more than 75% of which are singletons. Broader study findings: Compared with monoreactive clones, crossreactive clones showed significantly weaker SARS-CoV-2 expansion.

Before the COVID-19 pandemic, during about 2011-2019, CD4+ T cells were taken from unexposed donors. The cells were cultured for under 13 days before CD4+ T cells were isolated. Unexposed-donor CD4+ T cells were probed with SARS-CoV-2 S/N and four cold-coronavirus spikes, cells permitting. Cultures received half-medium IL-2 refreshes on days 3 and 7. The CDR3 totals 14 residues. V lost 5 bases, J lost 0 bases, and 8 bases lay in between. Germline V CDR1 and CDR2: SEHNR, FQNEAQ (reference sequence). The clonotype originates from a human donor in good health. What was sequenced was CD4+ T cells from PBMCs, cultured in vitro. The chain joins TRBV7-9 to TRBJ1-3; D is unresolved. The CDR3 DNA follows: TGTGCCAGCAGCGTCGTAAGCTCTGGAAACACCATATATTTT. This sequence encodes CASSVVSSGNTIYF.